This T cell receptor (beta chain) originates from a study of beta chain features in type 1 diabetes. Note on this clone: Antigen unknown.

The CDR3 consists of 12 residues. Trimming took 8 bases from V and 8 from J; bases not matched to a gene: 2. Germline assignment: CDR1 MNHEY and CDR2 SMNVEV (reference sequence). Since all of the isolated RNA was reverse transcribed, expressed TCRB transcripts were what got sequenced. Measured with immunoSEQ multiplex PCR; TCRdb has only the in-frame clones, and not every one. The sample contains about 27,000 clones, approximately 51% of which appear only once. Study-wide results and caveats: TCRB CDR3s from Type 1 diabetes patients were moderately but significantly shorter in all four CD4+ subsets.

This chain uses TRBV27 with TRBJ1-6, with 8 bases aligning to TRBD1. Input material: Tregs from blood. This TCR came from a woman between 18 and 29 years old with type 1 diabetes. This CDR3 reads CASSGGYSPLHF. CDR3 in DNA: TGTGCCAGCTCAGGGGGCTATTCACCCCTCCACTTT.